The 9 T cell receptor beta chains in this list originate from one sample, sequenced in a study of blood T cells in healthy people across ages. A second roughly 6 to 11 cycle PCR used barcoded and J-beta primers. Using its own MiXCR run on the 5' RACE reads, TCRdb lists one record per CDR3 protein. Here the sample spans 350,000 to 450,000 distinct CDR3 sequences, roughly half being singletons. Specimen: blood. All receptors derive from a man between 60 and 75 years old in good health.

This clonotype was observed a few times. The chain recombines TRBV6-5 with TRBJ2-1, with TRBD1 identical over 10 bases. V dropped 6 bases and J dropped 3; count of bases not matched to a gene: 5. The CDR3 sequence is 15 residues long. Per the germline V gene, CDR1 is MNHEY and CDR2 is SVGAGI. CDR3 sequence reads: CASSPGTGDYNEQFF. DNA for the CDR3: TGTGCCAGCAGCCCCGGGACAGGGGACTACAATGAGCAGTTCTTC.

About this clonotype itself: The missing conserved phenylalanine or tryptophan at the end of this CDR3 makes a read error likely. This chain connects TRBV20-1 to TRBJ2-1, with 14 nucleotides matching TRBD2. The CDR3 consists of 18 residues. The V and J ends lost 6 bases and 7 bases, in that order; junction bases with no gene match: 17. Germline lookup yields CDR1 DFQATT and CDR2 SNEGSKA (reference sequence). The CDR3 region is CSARRLAGGPFWGNEQFL. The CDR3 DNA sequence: TGCAGTGCCCGGAGACTAGCGGGAGGGCCGTTTTGGGGAAATGAGCAGTTCTTA.

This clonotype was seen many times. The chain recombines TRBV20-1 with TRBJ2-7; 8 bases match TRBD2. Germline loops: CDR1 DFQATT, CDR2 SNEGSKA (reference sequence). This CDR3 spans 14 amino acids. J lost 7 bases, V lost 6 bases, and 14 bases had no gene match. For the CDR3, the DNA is TGCAGTGCCCGCCGGGGGGGGCCTCTGGGGGAGCAGTACTTC. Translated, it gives CSARRGGPLGEQYF.

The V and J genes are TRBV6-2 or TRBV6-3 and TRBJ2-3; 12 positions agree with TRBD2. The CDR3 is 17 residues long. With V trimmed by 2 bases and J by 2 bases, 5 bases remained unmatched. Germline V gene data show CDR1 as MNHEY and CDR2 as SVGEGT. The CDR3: CASSYRLAGDLTDTQYF. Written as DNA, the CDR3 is TGTGCCAGCAGTTACAGACTAGCGGGGGACCTCACAGATACGCAGTATTTT.

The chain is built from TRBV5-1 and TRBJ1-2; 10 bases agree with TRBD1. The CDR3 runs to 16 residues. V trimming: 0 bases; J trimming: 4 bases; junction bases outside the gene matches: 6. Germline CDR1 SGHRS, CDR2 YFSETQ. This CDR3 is CASSLEPGTGVYGYTF. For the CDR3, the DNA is TGCGCCAGCAGCTTGGAACCGGGGACAGGGGTCTATGGCTACACCTTC. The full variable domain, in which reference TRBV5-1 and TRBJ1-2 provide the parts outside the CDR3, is KAGVTQTPRYLIKTRGQQVTLSCSPISGHRSVSWYQQTPGQGLQFLFEYFSETQRNKGNFPGRFSGRQFSNSRSEMNVSTLELGDSALYLCASSLEPGTGVYGYTFGSGTRLTVV.

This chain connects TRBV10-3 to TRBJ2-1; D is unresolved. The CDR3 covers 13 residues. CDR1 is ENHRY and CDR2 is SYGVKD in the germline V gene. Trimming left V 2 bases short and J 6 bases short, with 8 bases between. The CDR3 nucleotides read TGTGCCATCAGTGAGCCCCCGGGCAATGAGCAGTTCTTC. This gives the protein CAISEPPGNEQFF.

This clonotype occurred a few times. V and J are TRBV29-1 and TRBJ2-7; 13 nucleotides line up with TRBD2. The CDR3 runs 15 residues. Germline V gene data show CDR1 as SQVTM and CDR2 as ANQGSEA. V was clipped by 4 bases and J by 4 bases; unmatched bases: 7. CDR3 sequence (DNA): TGCAGCGTTGGGGCGAGGGGACTAGCGGGATACGAGCAGTACTTC. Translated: CSVGARGLAGYEQYF.

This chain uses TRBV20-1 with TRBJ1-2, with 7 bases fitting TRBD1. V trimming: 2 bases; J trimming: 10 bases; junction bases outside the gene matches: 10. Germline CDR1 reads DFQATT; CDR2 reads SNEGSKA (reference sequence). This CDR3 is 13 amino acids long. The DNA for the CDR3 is TGCAGTGCTAGAAGTGACAGGGCGGGTGACTACACCTTC. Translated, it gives CSARSDRAGDYTF.

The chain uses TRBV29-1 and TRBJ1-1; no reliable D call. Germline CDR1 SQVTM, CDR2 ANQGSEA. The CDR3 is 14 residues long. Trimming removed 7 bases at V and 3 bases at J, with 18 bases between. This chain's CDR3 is CSALVRALHTEAFF. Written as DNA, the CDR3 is TGCAGCGCCCTTGTCCGGGCCCTGCACACTGAAGCTTTCTTT.